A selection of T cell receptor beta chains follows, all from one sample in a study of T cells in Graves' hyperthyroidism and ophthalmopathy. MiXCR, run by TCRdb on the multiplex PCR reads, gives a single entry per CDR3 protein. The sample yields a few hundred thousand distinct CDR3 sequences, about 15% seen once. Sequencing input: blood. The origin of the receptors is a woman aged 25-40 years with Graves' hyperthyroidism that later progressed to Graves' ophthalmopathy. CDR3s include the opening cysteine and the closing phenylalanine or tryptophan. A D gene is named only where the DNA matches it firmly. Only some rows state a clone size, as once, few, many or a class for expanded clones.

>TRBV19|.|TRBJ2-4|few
TGTGCCAGTACCCCTGGGGGCAGGGTGAACATTCAGTACTTC
CASTPGGRVNIQYF
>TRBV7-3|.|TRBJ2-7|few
TGTGCCAATTCTCCTCAGGACACTCCCTACGAGCAGTACTTC
CANSPQDTPYEQYF
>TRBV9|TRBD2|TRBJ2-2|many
TGTGCCAGCAGCGCATTGACTAGCGGGATACCAAACACCGGGGAGCTGTTTTTT
CASSALTSGIPNTGELFF
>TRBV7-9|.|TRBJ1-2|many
TGTGCCAGCAGCTTGTGGAGTGGCTACACCTTC
CASSLWSGYTF
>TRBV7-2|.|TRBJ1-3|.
TGTGCCAGCAGCTTAGTTAGAAACACCATATATTTT
CASSLVRNTIYF
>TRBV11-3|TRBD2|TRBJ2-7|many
TGTGCCAGCACCCCTCGGGCGGGAGAGGGGCAGTACTTC
CASTPRAGEGQYF
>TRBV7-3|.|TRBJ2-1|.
TGTGCCAACAGCCCGGGGCAGGGGCGCAGAAACTACAATGAGCAGTTCTTC
CANSPGQGRRNYNEQFF
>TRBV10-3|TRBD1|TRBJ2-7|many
TGTGCCATCAAGGAGACAGGGGATGCCTACGAGCAGTACTTC
CAIKETGDAYEQYF
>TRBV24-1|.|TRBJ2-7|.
TGTGCCACCAGTGATCCGGGGGCGGCTTACGAGCAGTACTTC
CATSDPGAAYEQYF
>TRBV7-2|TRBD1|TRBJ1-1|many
TGTGCCAGCAGCTTACCCTACAGGGGCACTGAAGCTTTCTTT
CASSLPYRGTEAFF
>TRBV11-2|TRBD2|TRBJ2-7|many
TGTGCCAGCAGCGAGATCGTAGCGGGGTCCTACGAGCAGTACTTC
CASSEIVAGSYEQYF
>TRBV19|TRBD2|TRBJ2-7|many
TGTGCCAGTAGTAACCTAGGACTAGCGGGATTCCCCTACGAGCAGTACTTC
CASSNLGLAGFPYEQYF
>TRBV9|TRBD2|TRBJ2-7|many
TGTGCCAGCAGCGTAGGTAGCGGGGGGGCCTACGAGCAGTACTTC
CASSVGSGGAYEQYF
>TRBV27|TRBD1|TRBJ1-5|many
TGTGCCAGCAGTTTATACACAGGGGGCGACGATCAGCCCCAGCATTTT
CASSLYTGGDDQPQHF
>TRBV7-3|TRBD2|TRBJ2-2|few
TGTGCCAGCAGCTTATCTGGTCCTGCGGGAGCCGCGGGGGAGCTGTTTTTT
CASSLSGPAGAAGELFF